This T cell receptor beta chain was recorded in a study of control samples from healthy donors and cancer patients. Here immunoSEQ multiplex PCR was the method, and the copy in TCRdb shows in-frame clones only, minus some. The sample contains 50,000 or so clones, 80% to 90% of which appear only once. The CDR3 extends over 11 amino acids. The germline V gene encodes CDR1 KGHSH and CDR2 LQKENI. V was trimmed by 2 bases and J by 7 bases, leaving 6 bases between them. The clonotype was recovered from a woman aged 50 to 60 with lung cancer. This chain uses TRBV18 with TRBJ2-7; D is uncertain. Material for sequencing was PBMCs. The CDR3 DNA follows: TGTGCCAGCTCACCAGGGGTTGAGCAGTACTTC. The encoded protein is CASSPGVEQYF.